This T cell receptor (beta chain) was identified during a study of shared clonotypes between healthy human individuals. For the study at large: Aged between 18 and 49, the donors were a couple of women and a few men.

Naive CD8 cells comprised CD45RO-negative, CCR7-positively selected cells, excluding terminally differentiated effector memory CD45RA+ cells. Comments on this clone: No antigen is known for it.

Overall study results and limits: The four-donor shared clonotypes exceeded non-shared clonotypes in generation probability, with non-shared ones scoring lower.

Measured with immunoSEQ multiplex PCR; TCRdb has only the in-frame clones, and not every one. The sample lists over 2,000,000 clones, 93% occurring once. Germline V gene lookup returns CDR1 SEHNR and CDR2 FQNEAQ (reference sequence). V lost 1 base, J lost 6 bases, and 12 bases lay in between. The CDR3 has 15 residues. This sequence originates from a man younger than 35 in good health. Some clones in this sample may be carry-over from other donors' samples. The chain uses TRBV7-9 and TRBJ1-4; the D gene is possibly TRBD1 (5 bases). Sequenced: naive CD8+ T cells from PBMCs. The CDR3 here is CASSLERGMDEKLFF. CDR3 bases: TGTGCCAGCAGCTTAGAAAGGGGAATGGATGAAAAACTGTTTTTT. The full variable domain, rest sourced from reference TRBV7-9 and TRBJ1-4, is DTGVSQNPRHKITKRGQNVTFRCDPISEHNRLYWYRQTLGQGPEFLTYFQNEAQLEKSRLLSDRFSAERPKGSFSTLEIQRTEQGDSAMYLCASSLERGMDEKLFFGSGTQLSVL.